Listed here are 17 T cell receptor beta chains from one sample, sequenced in a study of prognosis after radiotherapy for stage I lung cancer. Amplicons of TCR beta CDR3 were generated from genomic DNA by two-round multiplex PCR. Round-one PCR had primers specific to each TRBV and TRBJ gene. Each CDR3 protein is one row after TCRdb ran MiXCR on the multiplex PCR reads. The sample lists approximately 28,000 distinct CDR3 sequences, over 40% occurring once. This material consisted of PBMCs, taken before or after stereotactic body radiation therapy (not recorded which). The receptors were sampled from a donor of 50 years or more with non-small cell lung cancer.

This clonotype is deemed medium-sized. The chain joins TRBV10-3 to TRBJ2-1, with TRBD1 matching 9 bases. CDR1 ENHRY and CDR2 SYGVKD come from the germline V gene. The CDR3 has 15 residues. Trimming at V came to 5 bases and at J to 7 bases, leaving 9 bases not matched to a gene. This CDR3 reads CAISTPGQGGNEQFF. Here the CDR3 DNA reads TGTGCCATCAGTACTCCGGGACAGGGAGGGAATGAGCAGTTCTTC.

On this clonotype itself: A read error may account for a junction end that differs from germline. The J gene is TRBJ2-7, the V gene TRBV6-1, with 11 positions matching TRBD1. CDR1 and CDR2 from the germline V gene are MNHNS and SASEGT. The CDR3 sequence is 16 residues long. CDR3 nucleotide sequence: TGCGCCAGCACCCCGGGGGGGGGACAGGGGGTACGCGAGCAGTACTTC. It yields the protein CASTPGGGQGVREQYF.

The V gene is TRBV7-6, the J gene TRBJ2-7; possible D gene TRBD2, 6 bases. Germline V gives CDR1 SGHVS, CDR2 FNYEAQ. V was cut by 1 base and J by 4 bases, with 11 bases left in between. This CDR3 has 14 amino acids. The CDR3 bases are TGTGCCAGCAGCTTAGAGGTGGGGGGTTACGAGCAGTACTTC. It specifies CASSLEVGGYEQYF.

Comment on this clonotype: The junction departs from germline at one end; a sequencing error may be responsible. The chain links TRBV6-2 or TRBV6-3 to TRBJ2-5, with a tentative D call TRBD2 (7 bases). Germline CDR1 reads MNHEY; CDR2 reads SVGEGT. This CDR3 spans 16 amino acids. Here the CDR3 reads CASSYSIMGEGETQYF. The CDR3 nucleotides read TGTGCCAGCAGTTACTCGATCATGGGGGAGGGGGAGACCCAGTACTTT.

V gene TRBV9 combines with J gene TRBJ2-1; TRBD2 agrees at 9 bases. The CDR3 is made up of 16 amino acids. Losses at the gene ends were 4 bases for V and 7 bases for J; bases not matched to a gene: 12. Germline V gives CDR1 SGDLS, CDR2 YYNGEE. The CDR3 loop reads CASSSRTSATANEQFF. In DNA form, the CDR3 reads TGTGCCAGCAGCTCCCGGACTAGCGCGACGGCGAATGAGCAGTTCTTC.

This clonotype was detected ten times or more. The rearrangement links TRBV5-1 to TRBJ1-5; D is unclear. Per the germline V gene, CDR1 is SGHRS and CDR2 is YFSETQ. V was cut by 0 bases and J by 0 bases, with 7 bases left in between. CDR3 length: 15 residues. The CDR3 sequence: CASSLDSYSNQPQHF. The CDR3 coding sequence is TGCGCCAGCAGCTTGGACAGTTATAGCAATCAGCCCCAGCATTTT.

The genes are TRBV14 and TRBJ2-1; D is ambiguous. Germline assignment: CDR1 SGHDN and CDR2 FVKESK. The CDR3 length is 14 residues. Trimming stripped 0 bases from V and 4 bases from J, with 7 bases between. The CDR3 bases are TGTGCCAGCAGCCAAGAGGTAACATACAATGAGCAGTTCTTC. It translates to CASSQEVTYNEQFF.

This clonotype was counted at least ten times. The rearrangement uses TRBV6-2 or TRBV6-3 and TRBJ2-5, with D perhaps assigned TRBD1 or TRBD2 (5 bases each). Germline V gene sequence: CDR1 MNHEY, CDR2 SVGEGT. V lost 6 bases, J lost 5 bases, and 13 bases lay in between. This CDR3 spans 13 amino acids. CDR3: CASREGIWETQYF. The DNA for the CDR3 is TGTGCCAGCAGAGAGGGGATCTGGGAGACCCAGTACTTC.

Judged by abundance, this clonotype is medium-sized. The V call is TRBV6-5, the J call TRBJ2-1, with 12 bases that match TRBD2. The V segment lost 0 bases and the J segment 7 bases; nucleotides outside the gene matches: 4. The V gene's germline CDR1 is MNHEY and CDR2 SVGAGI. The CDR3 spans 16 residues. The CDR3 reads CASSYSKTSGGNEQFF. CDR3 sequence (DNA): TGTGCCAGCAGTTACTCGAAAACTAGCGGGGGGAATGAGCAGTTCTTC.

There are a few counts of this clonotype. V and J are TRBV29-1 and TRBJ2-1; D remains unclear. The ends were cut back, 1 base at V and 3 bases at J, with 16 bases in the middle. Germline CDR1 SQVTM, CDR2 ANQGSEA. The CDR3 is made up of 16 amino acids. CDR3 bases: TGCAGCGTTGAAGTCCCCGGTCGGCTAGACTACAATGAGCAGTTCTTC. It codes for CSVEVPGRLDYNEQFF.

This clonotype was counted ten times or more. The chain recombines TRBV2 with TRBJ2-5, with 7 positions matching TRBD2. The CDR3 is made up of 14 amino acids. V lost 6 bases and J lost 1; bases outside the gene matches: 5. The germline gives CDR1 SNHLY, CDR2 FYNNEI. The CDR3 nucleotides read TGTGCCAGCAGCAGCGGGGTCCTCCAAGAGACCCAGTACTTC. Amino acid sequence: CASSSGVLQETQYF. Variable domain in full (rest from reference TRBV2 and TRBJ2-5): EPEVTQTPSHQVTQMGQEVILRCVPISNHLYFYWYRQILGQKVEFLVSFYNNEISEKSEIFDDQFSVERPDGSNFTLKIRSTKLEDSAMYFCASSSGVLQETQYFGPGTRLLVL.

Of note for this clonotype: Mismatch with germline at one junction end may stem from a read error. The rearrangement links TRBV24-1 to TRBJ1-1, with D unclear. Germline V gene sequence: CDR1 KGHDR, CDR2 SFDVKD. The CDR3 loop spans 15 amino acids. The CDR3: CATIDPKRVNTEAFF. The CDR3 DNA reads as TGTGCCACCATTGATCCGAAACGGGTGAACACTGAAGCTTTCTTT.

This clonotype was recorded at least ten times. This may come from a read error, since a much larger clone is one base off. The chain has TRBV27 and TRBJ2-1; 7 bases align to TRBD2. Germline V gives CDR1 MNHEY, CDR2 SMNVEV (reference sequence). The CDR3 covers 16 residues. DNA of the CDR3: TGTGCCAGCAGACGCAGCGGGGTTCTCGCTGAGAATGAGCAGCTCTTC. Translation gives CASRRSGVLAENEQLF.

As to this clonotype: This is likely an artifact of a read error, given a far larger clone one base away. The J gene is TRBJ2-7, the V gene TRBV6-4, with D possibly being TRBD1 (6 bases). This CDR3 spans 13 amino acids. In germline, CDR1 is MRHNA, CDR2 SNTAGT. V lost 10 bases and J lost 4, with 17 bases in between. The CDR3 loop is CAIRGRERYEQYF. CDR3 bases: TGTGCCATCAGGGGCAGGGAACGGTACGAGCAGTACTTC.

This clonotype showed up many times. The rearrangement links TRBV5-1 to TRBJ2-1, with 11 positions matching TRBD2. CDR3 size: 16 residues. V gave up 4 bases and J gave up 7 bases; unmatched junction bases: 10. In germline, CDR1 is SGHRS, CDR2 YFSETQ. CDR3 amino acids: CASSIDGASGRNEQFF. Written as DNA, the CDR3 is TGCGCCAGCAGCATAGATGGGGCTAGCGGGAGGAATGAGCAGTTCTTC.

The sample holds many counts of this clonotype. The chain carries TRBV29-1 and TRBJ1-2; D is possibly TRBD1 (6 bases). Germline loops: CDR1 SQVTM, CDR2 ANQGSEA. Between the trimmed V and J ends, which lost 2 bases and 3 bases, there was a span of 16 bases. This CDR3 has 15 amino acids. The CDR3 reads CSVEQGNGLDYGYTF. In DNA, the CDR3 is TGCAGCGTTGAACAGGGGAATGGCCTGGACTATGGCTACACCTTC.

The chain uses TRBV28 and TRBJ1-1; D might be TRBD1 (5 bases). This CDR3 comprises 15 residues. Trimming shortened V by 5 bases and J by 2 bases, and 15 bases separated the two germline ends. Germline lookup yields CDR1 MDHEN and CDR2 SYDVKM. CDR3 in amino acids: CASSIPEGDNTEAFF. The CDR3, as DNA: TGTGCCAGCAGTATCCCAGAAGGGGACAACACTGAAGCTTTCTTT.